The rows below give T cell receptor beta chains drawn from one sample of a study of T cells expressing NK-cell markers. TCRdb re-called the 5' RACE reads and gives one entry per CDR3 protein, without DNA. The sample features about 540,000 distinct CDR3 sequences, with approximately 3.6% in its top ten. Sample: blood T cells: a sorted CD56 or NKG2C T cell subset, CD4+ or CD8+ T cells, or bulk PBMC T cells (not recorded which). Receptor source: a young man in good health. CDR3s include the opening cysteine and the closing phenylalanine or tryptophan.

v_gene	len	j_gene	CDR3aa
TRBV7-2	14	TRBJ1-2	CASSTRGRNYGYTF
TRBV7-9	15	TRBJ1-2	CASSPDRTGVYGYTF
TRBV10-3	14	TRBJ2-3	CAIRQQGWTDTQYF
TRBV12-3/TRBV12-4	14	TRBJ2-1	CASSLAGLVNEQFF
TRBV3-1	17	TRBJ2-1	CASSPVSGRAYYNEQFF
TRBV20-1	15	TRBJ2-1	CSAALGWSGSNEQFF
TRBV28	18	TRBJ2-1	CASSLRVGGKTVGNEQFF
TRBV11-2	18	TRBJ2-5	CASSLTRLAGMIQETQYF
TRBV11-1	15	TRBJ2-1	CASSAAGTSNHEQFF
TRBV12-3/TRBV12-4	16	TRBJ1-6	CASSLVGLGANSPLHF
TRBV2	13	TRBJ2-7	CASSEAPGYEQYF
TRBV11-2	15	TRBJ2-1	CASSIIAGGSNEQFF
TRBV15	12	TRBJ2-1	CATSALGNEQFF
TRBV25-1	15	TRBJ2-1	CASSGGLSEGNEQFF
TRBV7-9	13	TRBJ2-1	CASRRELDNEQFF
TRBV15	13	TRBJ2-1	CATSRERRNEQFF
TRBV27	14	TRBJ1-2	CASSSPLGGRGYTF
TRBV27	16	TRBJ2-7	CASSQSPGRIFYEQYF
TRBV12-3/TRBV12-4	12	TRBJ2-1	CASSARESEQFF
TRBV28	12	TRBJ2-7	CAITTGESGQYF
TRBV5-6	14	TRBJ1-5	CASTLTGSHQPQHF
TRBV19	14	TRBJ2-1	CASELAGGYDEQFF
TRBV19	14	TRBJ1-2	CASSRDTTPYGYTF
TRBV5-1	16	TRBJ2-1	CASSLFRRESDNEQFF
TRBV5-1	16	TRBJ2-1	CASSSTAGAAYNEQFF
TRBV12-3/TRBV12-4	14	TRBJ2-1	CASSLSGQGLEQFF
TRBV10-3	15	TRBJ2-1	CAISDGQGGVNEQFF
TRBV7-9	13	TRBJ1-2	CASTITTDYGYTF
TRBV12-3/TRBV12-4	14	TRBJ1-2	CASRNGQDVHGYTF
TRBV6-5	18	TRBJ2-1	CASSYPPQRARSYNEQFF
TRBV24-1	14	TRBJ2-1	CATSDPTGAVRQFF
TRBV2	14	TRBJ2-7	CASTRWDRDAEQYF
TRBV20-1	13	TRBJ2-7	CSARDNRWYEQYF
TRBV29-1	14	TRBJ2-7	CSVATSGFVYEQYF
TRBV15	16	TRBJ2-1	CATSRDSGGSYNEQFF
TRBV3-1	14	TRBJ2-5	CASSQRTLVETQYF
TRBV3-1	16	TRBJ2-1	CASSQELAGDGNEQFF
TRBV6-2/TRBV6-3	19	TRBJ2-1	CASSTPAPAGGSSYNEQFF
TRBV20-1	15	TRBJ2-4	CSATPWDPAGNIQYF
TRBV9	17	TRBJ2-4	CASSPTSWVEGKNIQYF
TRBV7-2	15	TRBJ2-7	CASSSGLAGVGEQYF
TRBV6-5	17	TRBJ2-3	CASAPGPSAISTDTQYF
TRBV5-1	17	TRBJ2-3	CASSNPSGRGGTDTQYF
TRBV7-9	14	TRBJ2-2	CASSSGLADGELFF
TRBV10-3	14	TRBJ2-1	CAISEPGANNEQFF
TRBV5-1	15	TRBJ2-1	CASSLGGTSGRQPFF
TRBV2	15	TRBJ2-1	CAGSFTGPAYNEQFF
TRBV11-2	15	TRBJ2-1	CASSPRTSEYNEQFF
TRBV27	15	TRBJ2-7	CASSSFWSGGYEQYF
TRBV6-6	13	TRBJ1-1	CASSPTNAGEAFF
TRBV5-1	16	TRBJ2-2	CASSLSSRQGDGELFF
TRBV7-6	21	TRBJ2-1	CASSLSPGTSGTHISYNEQFF